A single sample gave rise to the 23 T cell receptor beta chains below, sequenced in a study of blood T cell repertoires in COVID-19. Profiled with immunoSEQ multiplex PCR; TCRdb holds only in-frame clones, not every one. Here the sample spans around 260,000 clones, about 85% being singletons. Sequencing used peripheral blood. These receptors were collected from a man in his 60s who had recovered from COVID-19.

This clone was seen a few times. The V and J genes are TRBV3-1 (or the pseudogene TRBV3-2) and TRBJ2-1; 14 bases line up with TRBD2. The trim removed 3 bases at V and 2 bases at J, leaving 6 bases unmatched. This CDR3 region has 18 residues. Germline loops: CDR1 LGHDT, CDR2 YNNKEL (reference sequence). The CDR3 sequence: CASSHIGTSGGPYNEQFF. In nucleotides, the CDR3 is TGTGCCAGCAGCCACATCGGGACTAGCGGGGGACCCTACAATGAGCAGTTCTTC.

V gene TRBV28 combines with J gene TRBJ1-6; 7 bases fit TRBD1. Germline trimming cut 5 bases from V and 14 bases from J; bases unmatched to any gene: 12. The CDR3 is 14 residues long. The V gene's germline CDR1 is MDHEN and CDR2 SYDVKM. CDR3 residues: CASSIDRVRDSLHF. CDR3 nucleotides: TGTGCCAGCAGTATTGACAGGGTCAGGGACTCCCTCCACTTT.

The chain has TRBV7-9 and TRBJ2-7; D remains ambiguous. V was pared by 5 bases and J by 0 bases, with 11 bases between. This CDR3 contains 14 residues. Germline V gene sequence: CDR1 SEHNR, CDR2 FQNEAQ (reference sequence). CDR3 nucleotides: TGTGCCAGCAGCCCTCGCATAGACTCCTACGAGCAGTACTTC. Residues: CASSPRIDSYEQYF.

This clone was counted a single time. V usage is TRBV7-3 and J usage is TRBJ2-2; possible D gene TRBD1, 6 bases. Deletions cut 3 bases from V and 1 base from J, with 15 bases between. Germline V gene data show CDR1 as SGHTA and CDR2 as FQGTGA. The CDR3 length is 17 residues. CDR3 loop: CASSFSTGGRNTGELFF. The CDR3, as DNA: TGTGCCAGCAGCTTCTCGACAGGAGGAAGGAACACCGGGGAGCTGTTTTTT.

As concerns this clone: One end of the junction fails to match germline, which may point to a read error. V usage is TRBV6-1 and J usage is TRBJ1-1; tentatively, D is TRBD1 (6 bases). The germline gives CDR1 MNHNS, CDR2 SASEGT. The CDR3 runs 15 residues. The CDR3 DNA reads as TGTGCCAGCAGTCAAGCAACTACAGGGACGTTGGAAGCTTTCTTT. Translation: CASSQATTGTLEAFF.

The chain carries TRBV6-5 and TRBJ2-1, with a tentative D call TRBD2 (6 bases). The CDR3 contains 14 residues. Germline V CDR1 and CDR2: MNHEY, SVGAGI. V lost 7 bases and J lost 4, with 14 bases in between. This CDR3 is CASTPGSGYNEQFF. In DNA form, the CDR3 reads TGTGCCAGCACCCCGGGAAGCGGGTACAATGAGCAGTTCTTC.

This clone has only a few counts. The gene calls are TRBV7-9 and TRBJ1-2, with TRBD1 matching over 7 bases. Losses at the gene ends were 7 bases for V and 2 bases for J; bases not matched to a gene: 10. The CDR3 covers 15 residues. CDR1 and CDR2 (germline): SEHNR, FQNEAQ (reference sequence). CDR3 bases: TGTGCCAGCAATTCCCTTACAGGGGCCAACTATGGCTACACCTTC. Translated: CASNSLTGANYGYTF. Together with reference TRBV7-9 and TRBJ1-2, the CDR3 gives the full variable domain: DTGVSQNPRHKITKRGQNVTFRCDPISEHNRLYWYRQTLGQGPEFLTYFQNEAQLEKSRLLSDRFSAERPKGSFSTLEIQRTEQGDSAMYLCASNSLTGANYGYTFGSGTRLTVV.

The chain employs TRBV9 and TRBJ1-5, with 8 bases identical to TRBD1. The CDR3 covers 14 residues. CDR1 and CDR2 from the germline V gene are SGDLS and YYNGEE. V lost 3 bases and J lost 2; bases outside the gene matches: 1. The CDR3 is CASSAQGGNQPQHF. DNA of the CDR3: TGTGCCAGCAGCGCACAGGGGGGCAATCAGCCCCAGCATTTT.

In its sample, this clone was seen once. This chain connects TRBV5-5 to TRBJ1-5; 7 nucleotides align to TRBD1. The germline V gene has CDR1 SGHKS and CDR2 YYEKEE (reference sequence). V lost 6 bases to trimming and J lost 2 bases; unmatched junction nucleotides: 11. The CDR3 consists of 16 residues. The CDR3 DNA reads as TGTGCCAGCAAACGGGACAGCGGCCAAGGCAATCAGCCCCAGCATTTT. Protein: CASKRDSGQGNQPQHF.

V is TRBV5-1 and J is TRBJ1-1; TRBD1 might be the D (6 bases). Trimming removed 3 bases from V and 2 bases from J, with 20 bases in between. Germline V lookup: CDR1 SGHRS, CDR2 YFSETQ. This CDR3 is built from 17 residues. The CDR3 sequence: CASSSDPLQGTNTEAFF. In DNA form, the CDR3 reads TGCGCCAGCAGCTCGGACCCGTTACAGGGAACCAACACTGAAGCTTTCTTT.

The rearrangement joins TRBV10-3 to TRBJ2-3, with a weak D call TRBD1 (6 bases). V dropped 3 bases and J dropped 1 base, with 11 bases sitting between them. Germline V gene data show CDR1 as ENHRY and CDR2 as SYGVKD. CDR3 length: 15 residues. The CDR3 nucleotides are TGTGCCATCAGTGATGACAGGTCCGGCACAGATACGCAGTATTTT. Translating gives CAISDDRSGTDTQYF.

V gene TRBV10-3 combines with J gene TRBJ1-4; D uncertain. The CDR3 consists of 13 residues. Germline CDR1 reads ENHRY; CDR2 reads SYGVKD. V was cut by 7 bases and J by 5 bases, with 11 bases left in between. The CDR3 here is CAIKEQQNEKLFF. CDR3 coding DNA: TGTGCCATCAAGGAACAGCAAAATGAAAAACTGTTTTTT.

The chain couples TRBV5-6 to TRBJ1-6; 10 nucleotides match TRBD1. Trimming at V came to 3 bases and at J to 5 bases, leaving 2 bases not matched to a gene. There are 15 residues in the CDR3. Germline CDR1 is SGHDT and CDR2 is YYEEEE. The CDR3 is CASSSGTGDNSPLHF. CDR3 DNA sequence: TGTGCCAGCAGCTCCGGGACAGGGGATAATTCACCCCTCCACTTT.

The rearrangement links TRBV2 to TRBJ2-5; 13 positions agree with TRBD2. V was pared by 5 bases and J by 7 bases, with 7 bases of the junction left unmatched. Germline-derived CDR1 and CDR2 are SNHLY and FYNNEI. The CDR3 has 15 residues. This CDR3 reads CASSWTSGGDWTQYF. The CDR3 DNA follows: TGTGCCAGCAGTTGGACTAGCGGGGGTGATTGGACCCAGTACTTC.

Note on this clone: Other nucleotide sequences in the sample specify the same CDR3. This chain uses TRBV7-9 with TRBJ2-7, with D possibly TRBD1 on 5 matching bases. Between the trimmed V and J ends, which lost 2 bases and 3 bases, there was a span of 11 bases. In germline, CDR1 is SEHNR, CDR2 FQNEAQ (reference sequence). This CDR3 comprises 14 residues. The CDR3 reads CASSLQGPYYEQYF. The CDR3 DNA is TGTGCCAGCAGCTTACAGGGTCCCTACTACGAGCAGTACTTC.

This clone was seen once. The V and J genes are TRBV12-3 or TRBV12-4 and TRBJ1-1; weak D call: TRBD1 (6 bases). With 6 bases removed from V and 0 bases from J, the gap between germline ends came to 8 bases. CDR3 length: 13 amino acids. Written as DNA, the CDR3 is TGTGCCAGCAGGGGGGCGGTGAACACTGAAGCTTTCTTT. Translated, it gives CASRGAVNTEAFF.

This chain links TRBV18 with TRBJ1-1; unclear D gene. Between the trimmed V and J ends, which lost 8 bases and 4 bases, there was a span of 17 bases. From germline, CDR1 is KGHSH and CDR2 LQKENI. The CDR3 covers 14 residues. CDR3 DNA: TGTGCCAGCCTATCGCGGGAAGGGAGCACTGAAGCTTTCTTT. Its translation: CASLSREGSTEAFF.

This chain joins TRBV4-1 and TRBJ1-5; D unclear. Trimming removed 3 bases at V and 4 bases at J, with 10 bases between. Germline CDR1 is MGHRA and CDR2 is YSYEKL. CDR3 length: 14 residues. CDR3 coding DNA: TGCGCCAGCAGCCACGTGGGGAGGAATCAGCCCCAGCATTTT. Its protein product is CASSHVGRNQPQHF.

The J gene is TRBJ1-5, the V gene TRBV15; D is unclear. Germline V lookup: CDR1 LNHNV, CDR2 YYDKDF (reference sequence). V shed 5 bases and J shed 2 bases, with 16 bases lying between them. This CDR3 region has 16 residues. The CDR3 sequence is CATSGEGSGGNQPQHF. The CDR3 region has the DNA TGTGCCACCAGCGGCGAGGGCTCTGGTGGCAATCAGCCCCAGCATTTT.

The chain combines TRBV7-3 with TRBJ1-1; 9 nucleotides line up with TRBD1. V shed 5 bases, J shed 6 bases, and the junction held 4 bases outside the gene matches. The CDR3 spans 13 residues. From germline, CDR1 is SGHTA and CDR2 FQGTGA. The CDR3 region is CASSPRQGAEAFF. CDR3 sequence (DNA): TGTGCCAGCAGCCCCCGACAGGGGGCTGAAGCTTTCTTT.

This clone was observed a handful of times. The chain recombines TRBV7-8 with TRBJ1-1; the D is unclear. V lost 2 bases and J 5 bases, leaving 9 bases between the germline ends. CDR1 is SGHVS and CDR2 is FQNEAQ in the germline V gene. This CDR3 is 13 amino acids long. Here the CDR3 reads CASSLLSSTEAFF. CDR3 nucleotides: TGTGCCAGCAGCTTATTGAGTAGTACTGAAGCTTTCTTT.

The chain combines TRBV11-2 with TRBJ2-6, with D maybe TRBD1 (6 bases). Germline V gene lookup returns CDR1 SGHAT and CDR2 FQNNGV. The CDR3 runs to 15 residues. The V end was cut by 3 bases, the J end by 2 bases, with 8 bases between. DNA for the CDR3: TGTGCCAGCAGCTTTCAGGGGACTGGGGCCAACGTCCTGACTTTC. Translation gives CASSFQGTGANVLTF.

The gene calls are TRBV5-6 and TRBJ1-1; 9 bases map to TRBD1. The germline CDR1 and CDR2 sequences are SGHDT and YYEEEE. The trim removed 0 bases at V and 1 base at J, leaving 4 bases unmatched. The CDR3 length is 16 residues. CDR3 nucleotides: TGTGCCAGCAGCTTGGAAGGGACAGGGAGGAACACTGAAGCTTTCTTT. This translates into CASSLEGTGRNTEAFF.